This T cell receptor beta chain was recorded in a study of technical replicates of blood from a handful of donors. Repertoires were generated with immunoSEQ multiplex PCR, while TCRdb's copy carries only in-frame clones and drops some. The sample lists more than 75,000 clones; roughly 95% were seen once. V was pared by 5 bases and J by 9 bases, with 15 bases between. The germline V gene has CDR1 WSHSY and CDR2 SAAADI. The CDR3 contains 13 residues. The clonotype was recovered from a human donor in good health. The source material was T cells isolated from PBMCs. The chain is built from TRBV10-2 and TRBJ2-3; D ambiguous. Here the CDR3 reads CASSNSSVRTQYF. CDR3 DNA: TGCGCCAGCAGTAATAGCTCCGTCCGGACGCAGTATTTT.